This T cell receptor beta chain derives from a study of CD8 T cells in ankylosing spondylitis. Findings and limits, study-wide: Seemingly characteristic of ankylosing spondylitis blood was a TCR beta motif consisting of under 10 highly homologous variants. Clones that were linked to disease were CD8+ and were relatively rare in peripheral blood. Several of the motif variants were reported before in synovial fluid and blood from reactive arthritis.

This clonotype turned up a few times. The antigen is unknown. One end of the junction does not line up with germline, which may come from a read error. The V gene's germline CDR1 is DFQATT and CDR2 SNEGSKA (reference sequence). CDR3 size: 15 residues. Quantitative molecular-barcoded 5'-RACE generated the TCR beta libraries. TCRdb recomputed calls from the 5' RACE reads with MiXCR, one row per CDR3 protein. The table has roughly 130,000 distinct CDR3 sequences, 7% seen once. The sequence derives from a male donor with ankylosing spondylitis or in good health (not recorded which). Source material: blood, either unsorted or a sorted T cell fraction (not recorded which). This rearrangement joins TRBV20-1 to TRBJ2-3; D is perhaps TRBD1 (7 bases). Written as DNA, the CDR3 is TGCTGTGCTAGTCGGGCCAGGGGGGTAACAGATACGCAGTATTTT. Translating it yields CCASRARGVTDTQYF.